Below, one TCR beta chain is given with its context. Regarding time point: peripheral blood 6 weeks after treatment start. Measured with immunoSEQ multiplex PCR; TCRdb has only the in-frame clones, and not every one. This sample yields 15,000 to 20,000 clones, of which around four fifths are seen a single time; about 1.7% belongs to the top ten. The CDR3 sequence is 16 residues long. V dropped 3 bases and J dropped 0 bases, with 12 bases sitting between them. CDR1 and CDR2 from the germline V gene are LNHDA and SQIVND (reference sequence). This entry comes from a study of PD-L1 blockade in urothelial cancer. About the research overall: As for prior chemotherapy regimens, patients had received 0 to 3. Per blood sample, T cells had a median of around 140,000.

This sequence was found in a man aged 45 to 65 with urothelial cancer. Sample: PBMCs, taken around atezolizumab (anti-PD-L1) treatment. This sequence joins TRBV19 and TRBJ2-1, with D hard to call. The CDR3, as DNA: TGTGCCAGTAGTATTAACATAATTTCCTCCTACAATGAGCAGTTCTTC. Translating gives CASSINIISSYNEQFF. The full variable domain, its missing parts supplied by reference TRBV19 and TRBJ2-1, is DGGITQSPKYLFRKEGQNVTLSCEQNLNHDAMYWYRQDPGQGLRLIYYSQIVNDFQKGDIAEGYSVSREKKESFPLTVTSAQKNPTAFYLCASSINIISSYNEQFFGPGTRLTVL.